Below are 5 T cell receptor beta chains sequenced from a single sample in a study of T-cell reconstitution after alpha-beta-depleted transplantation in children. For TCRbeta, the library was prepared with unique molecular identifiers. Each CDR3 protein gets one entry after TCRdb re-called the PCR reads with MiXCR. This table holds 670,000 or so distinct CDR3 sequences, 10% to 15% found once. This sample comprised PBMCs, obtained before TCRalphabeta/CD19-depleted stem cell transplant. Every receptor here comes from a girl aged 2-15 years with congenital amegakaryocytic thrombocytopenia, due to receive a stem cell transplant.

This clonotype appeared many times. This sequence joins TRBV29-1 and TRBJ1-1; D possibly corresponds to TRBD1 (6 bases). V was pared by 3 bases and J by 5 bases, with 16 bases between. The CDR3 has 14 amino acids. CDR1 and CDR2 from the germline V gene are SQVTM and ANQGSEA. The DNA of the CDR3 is TGCAGCGTTGACCCCCAGGGGAGGTTGACTGAAGCTTTCTTT. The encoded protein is CSVDPQGRLTEAFF.

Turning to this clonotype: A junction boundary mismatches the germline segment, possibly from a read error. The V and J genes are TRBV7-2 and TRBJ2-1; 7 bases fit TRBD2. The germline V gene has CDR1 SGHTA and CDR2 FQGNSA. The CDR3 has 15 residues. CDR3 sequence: CASRLAGGTSDEQFF. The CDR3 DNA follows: TGTGCCAGCAGATTAGCTGGGGGTACTAGCGATGAGCAGTTCTTC.

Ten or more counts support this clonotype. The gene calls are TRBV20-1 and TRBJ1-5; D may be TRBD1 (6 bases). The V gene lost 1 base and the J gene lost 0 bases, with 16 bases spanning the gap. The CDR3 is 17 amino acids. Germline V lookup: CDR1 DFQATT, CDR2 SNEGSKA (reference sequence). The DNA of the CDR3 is TGCAGTGCTAGAGCGGAAAGGCCAGGGGATAGCAATCAGCCCCAGCATTTT. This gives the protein CSARAERPGDSNQPQHF.

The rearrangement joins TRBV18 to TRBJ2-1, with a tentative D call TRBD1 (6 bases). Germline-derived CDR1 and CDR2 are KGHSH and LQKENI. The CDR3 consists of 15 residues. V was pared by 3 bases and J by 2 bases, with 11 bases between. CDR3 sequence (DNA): TGTGCCAGCTCACCGTGGGACACAACCTACAATGAGCAGTTCTTC. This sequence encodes CASSPWDTTYNEQFF.

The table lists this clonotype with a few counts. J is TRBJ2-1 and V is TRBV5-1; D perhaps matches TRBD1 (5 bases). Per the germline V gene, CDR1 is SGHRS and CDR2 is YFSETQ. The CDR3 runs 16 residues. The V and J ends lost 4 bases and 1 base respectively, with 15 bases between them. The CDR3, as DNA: TGCGCCAGCAGCGCAGGGCCGTTTCCTTCCTACAATGAGCAGTTCTTC. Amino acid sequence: CASSAGPFPSYNEQFF.